Each of the 15 T cell receptor beta chains below was sequenced from the same sample in a study of vaccination and CD4 T cells after COVID-19. Sequencing of DNA taken from cultured CD4+ T cells relied on the Oncomine TCR Beta short-read assay. TCRdb re-called the PCR reads with MiXCR, one entry per CDR3 protein. The sample gives fewer than 15,000 distinct CDR3 sequences, approximately 45% of which show up once; 7.8% is in the top ten. Their antigen targets remain unknown. Treatment denoted: approximately 11-day PBMC culture with coronavirus spike peptide pools or control peptides (ViraFEST assay). The source material was CD4+ T cells from blood, cultured in vitro, sampled after SARS-CoV-2 vaccination. These receptor sequences come from a human donor who had recovered from COVID-19.

This chain uses TRBV7-2 with TRBJ2-7; D is perhaps TRBD2 (5 bases). The length of the CDR3 is 14 residues. Germline V gives CDR1 SGHTA, CDR2 FQGNSA. The V end was cut by 1 base, the J end by 6 bases, with 13 bases between. The CDR3 coding sequence is TGTGCCAGCAGCTTAGTACGTGGACTGGCCGAGCAGTACTTC. Translation: CASSLVRGLAEQYF.

V and J are TRBV27 and TRBJ1-1; possible D gene TRBD1, 6 bases. Germline CDR1 MNHEY, CDR2 SMNVEV (reference sequence). The length of the CDR3 is 15 residues. The ends were cut back, 6 bases at V and 4 bases at J, with 18 bases in the middle. CDR3 protein: CASRLGAGKGTEAFF. The CDR3 DNA sequence: TGTGCCAGCAGGCTGGGGGCAGGGAAAGGCACTGAAGCTTTCTTT.

This chain links TRBV10-1 with TRBJ1-1; D remains ambiguous. The germline gives CDR1 WNHNN, CDR2 SYGVQD (reference sequence). V shed 5 bases and J shed 5 bases, with 12 bases lying between them. The CDR3 loop spans 13 amino acids. For the CDR3, the DNA is TGCGCCAGCAGTTTTGGACTTGGGACTGAAGCTTTCTTT. Translating it yields CASSFGLGTEAFF.

This chain links TRBV6-2 or TRBV6-3 with TRBJ2-6, with TRBD1 as a possible D gene (5 bases). Germline V gives CDR1 MNHEY, CDR2 SVGEGT. Trimming cost V 4 bases and J 2 bases, with 9 bases left between them. This CDR3 comprises 15 residues. The CDR3 DNA follows: TGTGCCAGCAGTTCCCAGGGCGCTGGGGCCAACGTCCTGACTTTC. Its translation: CASSSQGAGANVLTF.

The sample holds a few counts of this clonotype. The gene calls are TRBV20-1 and TRBJ1-2; TRBD1 agrees at 10 bases. This CDR3 has 15 amino acids. V dropped 3 bases and J dropped 4; count of bases not matched to a gene: 8. Germline lookup yields CDR1 DFQATT and CDR2 SNEGSKA (reference sequence). CDR3 sequence: CSARRGQGRPYGYTF. As DNA, the CDR3 is TGCAGTGCTAGGAGGGGACAGGGGCGACCCTATGGCTACACCTTC.

The chain uses TRBV5-1 and TRBJ2-1; 9 bases are a match to TRBD2. This CDR3 comprises 18 residues. Losses at the gene ends were 1 base for V and 0 bases for J; bases not matched to a gene: 8. Germline CDR1 SGHRS, CDR2 YFSETQ. CDR3 sequence reads: CASSLTGGRGVSYNEQFF. The CDR3 nucleotides are TGCGCCAGCAGCTTGACGGGCGGGAGGGGCGTCTCCTACAATGAGCAGTTCTTC.

The CDR3 sequence: CASSSQTSGSAGELFF. The CDR3 DNA sequence: TGTGCCAGCAGCTCGCAGACTAGCGGGTCGGCCGGGGAGCTGTTTTTT. The chain links TRBV7-9 to TRBJ2-2; TRBD2 matches at 10 bases. The CDR3 has 16 residues. The J segment lost 6 bases and the V segment lost 4 bases, leaving 8 bases of the junction unmatched. Germline loops: CDR1 SEHNR, CDR2 FQNEAQ (reference sequence).

This chain uses TRBV4-2 with TRBJ2-5; either TRBD1 or TRBD2 may fit D (5 bases each). V lost 0 bases, J lost 4 bases, and 9 bases lay in between. CDR3 length equals 14 residues. The germline V gene encodes CDR1 LGHNA and CDR2 YNFKEQ. CDR3 region: CASSQERGRETQYF. CDR3 bases: TGTGCCAGCAGCCAAGAACGGGGCCGAGAGACCCAGTACTTC.

The chain carries TRBV5-4 and TRBJ2-5; D is unclear. This CDR3 is built from 13 residues. The germline V gene has CDR1 SGHNT and CDR2 YYREEE (reference sequence). V was shortened by 8 bases and J by 1 base, with 12 bases between the two germline ends. The CDR3 protein is CASRDIAQETQYF. The DNA of the CDR3 is TGTGCCAGTAGAGACATAGCCCAAGAGACCCAGTACTTC. Looking up the rest from reference TRBV5-4 and TRBJ2-5 gives the full variable domain: ETGVTQSPTHLIKTRGQQVTLRCSSQSGHNTVSWYQQALGQGPQFIFQYYREEENGRGNFPPRFSGLQFPNYSSELNVNALELDDSALYLCASRDIAQETQYFGPGTRLLVL.

The chain is built from TRBV5-1 and TRBJ1-6; no definite D call. The CDR3 is 16 amino acids. CDR1 and CDR2 (germline): SGHRS, YFSETQ. The V gene lost 0 bases and the J gene lost 4 bases, with 11 bases spanning the gap. DNA of the CDR3: TGCGCCAGCAGCTTGGCCGGATCGTCATATAATTCACCCCTCCACTTT. Its protein is CASSLAGSSYNSPLHF.

The rearrangement joins TRBV2 to TRBJ2-5, with a weak D call TRBD2 (6 bases). The germline gives CDR1 SNHLY, CDR2 FYNNEI. The V and J ends lost 7 bases and 5 bases respectively, with 17 bases between them. The CDR3 has 14 amino acids. The chain's CDR3 is CASTQTGVGETQYF. The CDR3 DNA reads TGTGCCAGCACCCAAACGGGAGTCGGGGAGACCCAGTACTTC.

The chain has TRBV6-1 and TRBJ2-7; 8 bases align to TRBD1. Germline V CDR1 and CDR2: MNHNS, SASEGT. V dropped 5 bases and J dropped 6; count of bases not matched to a gene: 9. The CDR3 contains 14 residues. CDR3 protein: CASSLTQGVGEQYF. The CDR3 bases are TGTGCCAGCAGTCTTACACAGGGGGTCGGCGAGCAGTACTTC.

This clonotype is medium-sized in the sample. The V gene is TRBV4-1, the J gene TRBJ2-5, with a weak D call TRBD1 (5 bases). V lost 0 bases to trimming and J lost 5 bases, with 13 bases between them. CDR1 and CDR2 from the germline V gene are MGHRA and YSYEKL. The CDR3 is 15 amino acids. CDR3 amino acids: CASSQDEGVAETQYF. As DNA, the CDR3 is TGCGCCAGCAGCCAAGACGAAGGGGTTGCGGAGACCCAGTACTTC.

The chain recombines TRBV2 with TRBJ1-5; D is uncertain. The CDR3 length is 15 residues. V was trimmed by 6 bases and J by 9 bases, leaving 21 bases between them. Germline values: CDR1 SNHLY, CDR2 FYNNEI. The CDR3 loop is CASSAGRHYWGPQHF. As DNA, the CDR3 is TGTGCCAGCAGCGCTGGGAGGCATTACTGGGGGCCCCAGCATTTT.

The chain carries TRBV7-2 and TRBJ1-6, with 10 bases matching TRBD1. Germline values: CDR1 SGHTA, CDR2 FQGNSA. The trim removed 3 bases at V and 8 bases at J, leaving 4 bases unmatched. The CDR3 is 15 amino acids. CDR3 coding DNA: TGTGCCAGCAGCTTTACGACAGGGGGCGATTCACCCCTCCACTTT. Protein sequence: CASSFTTGGDSPLHF.